A selection of T cell receptor beta chains follows, all from one sample in a study of metastatic and nonmetastatic thyroid tumors. TCRdb re-analyzed the PCR reads using MiXCR. Counted here are tens of thousands of clones, about 20% occurring once; the ten biggest clones make up approximately 8%. Specimen: blood. Source of these receptors: a female donor with papillary thyroid cancer or a benign thyroid nodule (not recorded which). Some clones in this sample may be carry-over from other donors' samples. Each CDR3 is given with its conserved first and last residue. Fields, in order: J gene, V gene, CDR3 protein.

TRBJ2-1 | TRBV6-4 | CASSDSGPGSYNEQFF
TRBJ1-6 | TRBV7-3 | CASSLSGTEGSPLHF
TRBJ2-1 | TRBV2 | CASSEVTFSYNEQFF
TRBJ2-1 | TRBV20-1 | CSARVALAGTVEQFF
TRBJ1-5 | TRBV10-1 | CASSAGTGINQPQHF
TRBJ1-5 | TRBV6-6 | CASSYRSNQPQHF
TRBJ2-5 | TRBV20-1 | CSARDTTGISETQYF
TRBJ2-3 | TRBV7-6 | CASSLEAGGPDTQYF
TRBJ2-3 | TRBV6-4 | CASSDSETDTQYF
TRBJ2-5 | TRBV7-2 | CASSRYRDRGRETQYF
TRBJ1-2 | TRBV6-1 | CASSAGGAANYGYTF
TRBJ2-7 | TRBV7-9 | CASSLEPYEQYF
TRBJ2-3 | TRBV6-2/TRBV6-3 | CASSPTRALDTQYF
TRBJ2-1 | TRBV6-1 | CASGASHENEQLF
TRBJ1-4 | TRBV2 | CAGTRDRDEKLFF
TRBJ2-2 | TRBV24-1 | CATSDTDRESDTGELFF
TRBJ2-1 | TRBV5-1 | CASSPGTAYNEQFF
TRBJ2-2 | TRBV18 | CASSPGGSQDTGELFF
TRBJ2-7 | TRBV24-1 | CATSAPKVLGHEQYF
TRBJ2-2 | TRBV10-1 | CASSSGTSGRAFGELFF
TRBJ1-1 | TRBV6-1 | CASSRQGDTEAFF
TRBJ2-3 | TRBV6-5 | CASSSSGSSTDTQYF
TRBJ2-2 | TRBV12-3/TRBV12-4 | CAGRGYAVELFF
TRBJ2-1 | TRBV24-1 | CATSDLHPGSYNEQFF
TRBJ1-1 | TRBV6-1 | CASSRTGVNTEAFF
TRBJ2-7 | TRBV29-1 | CSVAGQGDYEQYF
TRBJ2-7 | TRBV5-6 | CASSLADGVAGGYYYEQYF
TRBJ2-3 | TRBV19 | CASSTASGNTDTQYF
TRBJ1-1 | TRBV5-1 | CASRWTWRTEAFF
TRBJ1-1 | TRBV20-1 | CSARQGLNPEAFF
TRBJ2-2 | TRBV4-1 | CASSRREQDTGELFF
TRBJ2-7 | TRBV7-6 | CACSPGQGVTYEQYF
TRBJ2-3 | TRBV5-1 | CASSPTSGSYNEQYF
TRBJ1-1 | TRBV5-5 | CASSLFPGRDTEAFF
TRBJ2-5 | TRBV6-1 | CASRRGPETQYF
TRBJ2-1 | TRBV20-1 | CSAGTSGGYNEQFF
TRBJ1-3 | TRBV20-1 | CSARDWGRQGDTIYF
TRBJ1-6 | TRBV20-1 | CSAADRGLESPLHF
TRBJ2-3 | TRBV5-6 | CASSSSRRGDTQYF
TRBJ1-2 | TRBV18 | CASSPPGHKVTFFF
TRBJ2-1 | TRBV12-3/TRBV12-4 | CATSWGVEQFF
TRBJ1-2 | TRBV12-3/TRBV12-4 | CASRALTGGYGYTF
TRBJ2-3 | TRBV7-2 | CASSLGQGPTQYF
TRBJ2-1 | TRBV28 | CASSLGAGWNEQFF
TRBJ1-2 | TRBV12-3/TRBV12-4 | CASSPSRADGYTF
TRBJ2-3 | TRBV7-3 | CAGSSYYQDTQYF
TRBJ2-7 | TRBV2 | CASSGQGLDEQYF
TRBJ2-7 | TRBV20-1 | CSAREGAGDPEQYF
TRBJ2-7 | TRBV20-1 | CSARDAASGSSEYF
TRBJ2-2 | TRBV10-2 | CASSDTGELFF
TRBJ2-7 | TRBV20-1 | CSARAPTSGYEQYF
TRBJ1-2 | TRBV29-1 | CSVSTGTDGYTF
TRBJ2-1 | TRBV7-2 | CASSLGGSYNEQFF
TRBJ1-2 | TRBV24-1 | CATSDSGYGYTF